This is a list of T cell receptor beta chains from one sample in a study of shared clonotypes between healthy human individuals. The method was immunoSEQ multiplex PCR; TCRdb's version includes in-frame clones alone and lacks a portion of them. The sample shows approximately 600,000 clones, approximately 95% of them seen only once. Material for sequencing was naive CD8+ T cells sorted from blood. These receptors were obtained from a woman aged 25 to 39 in good health. Both conserved end residues are part of each CDR3. The order of the fields is D gene, V gene, J gene, clone size, CDR3 DNA, CDR3 protein. The D gene is left open where the match is weak. Not every row has a clone size; where given, it reads once, few, many or a size class.

TRBD2	TRBV7-8	TRBJ2-3	.	TGTGCCAGCAGCTTAGTTAGTGGGGGGTTGCGGGAGCTTGGTCTTGCGGATACGCAGTATTTT	CASSLVSGGLRELGLADTQYF
.	TRBV19	TRBJ2-1	.	TGTGCCAGTAGTCTCCTCCTGGGGGGCTTGAATGAGCAGTTCTTC	CASSLLLGGLNEQFF
.	TRBV2	TRBJ1-5	.	TGTGCCAGCAGTGAAGTTGCTCAGCCCCAGCATTTT	CASSEVAQPQHF
.	TRBV28	TRBJ2-5	.	TGTGCCAGCAGTTTGTTAGCAAGGTCCCTAATTCAAGAGACCCAGTACTTC	CASSLLARSLIQETQYF
TRBD1	TRBV5-4	TRBJ2-7	.	TGTGCCAGCAGCATAGGGACAGCCTACGAGCAGTACTTC	CASSIGTAYEQYF
TRBD2	TRBV27	TRBJ2-1	once	TGTGCCAGCAGTCCCTGGGCCAGCGGGAGGGGCAATGAGCAGTTCTTC	CASSPWASGRGNEQFF
.	TRBV5-1	TRBJ2-5	.	TGCGCCAGCAGCCTCCGGACTACCCAAGAGACCCAGTACTTC	CASSLRTTQETQYF
.	TRBV7-9	TRBJ2-2	.	TGTGCCAGCAGCGTGAACAGGGCCCCCAACCGGGAGCTGTTTTTT	CASSVNRAPNRELFF
.	TRBV4-2	TRBJ1-1	.	TGTGCCAGCACCAACATGAACACTGAAGCTTTCTTT	CASTNMNTEAFF
.	TRBV7-8	TRBJ2-7	.	TGTGCCAGCAGCTTGGTGACAGGTCCCTCCTACGAGCAGTACTTC	CASSLVTGPSYEQYF
.	TRBV9	TRBJ1-1	once	TGTGCCAGCAGCCCAGGCGGGGAGAACACTGAAGCTTTCTTT	CASSPGGENTEAFF
TRBD2	TRBV27	TRBJ2-7	once	TGTGCCAGCAGTTTGCTAGCGGGAAGCTCCTACGAGCAGTACTTC	CASSLLAGSSYEQYF
.	TRBV4-1	TRBJ2-3	once	TGCGCCAGCAGCCCCCAGTACTTGGGGGCGACAGATACGCAGTATTTT	CASSPQYLGATDTQYF
TRBD2	TRBV2	TRBJ2-1	.	TGTGCCAGCACCGGACTAGCGGGAGAGGATGAGCAGTTCTTC	CASTGLAGEDEQFF
.	TRBV19	TRBJ2-4	.	TGTGCCAGTAGCCCAGGGGTAACCAAAAACATTCAGTACTTC	CASSPGVTKNIQYF
TRBD2	TRBV7-9	TRBJ2-7	.	TGTGCCAGCAGTAACAACCTGGCGCGGGAGCCCTACGAGCAGTACTTC	CASSNNLAREPYEQYF
.	TRBV27	TRBJ2-1	.	TGTGCCAGCAGTTTAGGGGATGAGCAGTTCTTC	CASSLGDEQFF
.	TRBV19	TRBJ2-2	.	TGTGCCAGTAGGGACAGCTATTCTACCGGGGAGCTGTTTTTT	CASRDSYSTGELFF
.	TRBV28	TRBJ2-3	.	TGTGCCAGCAGCCTTGACAGAAAATATAGCACAGATACGCAGTATTTT	CASSLDRKYSTDTQYF
.	TRBV12-5	TRBJ2-2	.	TGTGCTAGTGGTTTGGTACTCGGGGAGCTGTTTTTT	CASGLVLGELFF
.	TRBV9	TRBJ2-2	once	TGTGCCAGCAGCGCAGCCGGGAGGAACACCGGGGAGCTGTTTTTT	CASSAAGRNTGELFF